These 13 T cell receptor beta chains were sequenced from one sample in a study of breast tumors, draining lymph nodes, adjacent tissues. MiXCR was run by TCRdb on the multiplex PCR reads, yielding one entry per CDR3 protein. The sample comprises about 94,000 distinct CDR3 sequences, around 29% of which are singletons, and around 8.1% rests with the top ten. Samples came from axillary lymph nodes draining the breast cancer. Material: axillary lymph node tissue. The receptor source for this set is a female donor with breast cancer. Some clones in this sample may be carry-over from other donors' samples.

This clonotype occurred many times. V gene TRBV18 combines with J gene TRBJ2-1; D is tentatively TRBD1 or TRBD2 (5 bases each). The CDR3 runs 14 residues. The germline CDR1 and CDR2 sequences are KGHSH and LQKENI. The germline V and J ends were trimmed by 6 bases and 4 bases, with 13 bases remaining between them. The CDR3 protein is CASSPRDRYNEQFF. The CDR3 bases are TGTGCCAGCTCGCCCCGGGACCGTTACAATGAGCAGTTCTTC.

The chain combines TRBV20-1 with TRBJ1-4; D is ambiguous. Germline values: CDR1 DFQATT, CDR2 SNEGSKA (reference sequence). The CDR3 extends over 12 amino acids. Trimming took 6 bases from V and 5 from J, leaving 10 bases between them. The CDR3 region is CSAEPENEKLFF. The CDR3 bases are TGCAGTGCGGAGCCAGAGAATGAAAAACTGTTTTTT.

This clonotype was detected ten times or more. The chain carries TRBV6-5 and TRBJ2-1; D might be TRBD2 (5 bases). The V end was cut by 2 bases, the J end by 10 bases, with 6 bases between. CDR1 is MNHEY and CDR2 is SVGAGI in the germline V gene. There are 11 residues in the CDR3. CDR3 in amino acids: CASSYGGEQFF. DNA for the CDR3: TGTGCCAGCAGTTACGGCGGGGAGCAGTTCTTC.

This clonotype was picked up many times. The chain carries TRBV20-1 and TRBJ2-5, with TRBD2 as a possible D gene (5 bases). The CDR3 runs to 15 residues. Trimming removed 4 bases at V and 0 bases at J, with 15 bases between. CDR1 and CDR2 (germline): DFQATT, SNEGSKA (reference sequence). The CDR3 is CSATRTLNYQETQYF. The CDR3 DNA sequence: TGCAGTGCTACCCGGACTTTAAATTACCAAGAGACCCAGTACTTC.

This clonotype was recorded many times. CDR3 residues: CSARDLFWPPTNEKLFF. CDR3 nucleotides: TGCAGTGCTAGAGATCTTTTTTGGCCACCAACTAATGAAAAACTGTTTTTT. The chain joins TRBV20-1 to TRBJ1-4, with unresolved D. The germline gives CDR1 DFQATT, CDR2 SNEGSKA (reference sequence). With 0 bases removed from V and 0 bases from J, the gap between germline ends came to 14 bases. The CDR3 has 17 amino acids.

Comment on this clonotype: An end of the junction differs from the germline gene, which may be a read error. The V and J genes are TRBV13 and TRBJ2-1; 11 nucleotides line up with TRBD1. CDR3 length: 15 amino acids. CDR1 and CDR2 (germline): PRHDT, FYEKMQ (reference sequence). CDR3 DNA: TGTGCCGGCAGCCGGACAGGGGGCGGGAGCTATGAGCAGTTCTTC. Translation: CAGSRTGGGSYEQFF.

There are many counts of this clonotype. CDR3 nucleotide sequence: TGCGCCAGCAGCCAACTGACGGGGATGAACTATGGCTACACCTTC. Protein sequence: CASSQLTGMNYGYTF. The genes are TRBV10-2 and TRBJ1-2; D unresolved. The V gene lost 6 bases and the J gene lost 2 bases, with 16 bases spanning the gap. Germline V gives CDR1 WSHSY, CDR2 SAAADI. This CDR3 spans 15 amino acids.

This clonotype was detected only a few times. This may stem from a read error, because a much larger clone lies one nucleotide away. The rearrangement links TRBV6-5 to TRBJ2-1; unclear D gene. Trimming cost V 5 bases and J 1 base, with 9 bases left between them. This CDR3 has 14 residues. Germline assignment: CDR1 MNHEY and CDR2 SVGAGI. The CDR3 nucleotides are TGTGCCAGCAGTCACGCACAATCCTACAATGAGCAGTTCTTC. Translated, it gives CASSHAQSYNEQFF.

Many counts were recorded for this clonotype. J is TRBJ1-6 and V is TRBV7-2; D remains unclear. Trimming took 5 bases from V and 6 from J, leaving 14 bases between them. Germline CDR1 is SGHTA and CDR2 is FQGNSA. The CDR3 consists of 15 residues. CDR3 in amino acids: CASSPPGGSNSPLHF. For the CDR3, the DNA is TGTGCCAGCAGCCCTCCGGGAGGGTCTAATTCACCCCTCCACTTT.

Regarding this clonotype: This could be a read error, since a much larger clone is one nucleotide away. This chain links TRBV29-1 with TRBJ2-4, with unresolved D. The V and J ends lost 4 bases and 9 bases respectively, with 10 bases between them. CDR1 and CDR2 (germline): SQVTM, ANQGSEA. This CDR3 comprises 11 residues. The CDR3 sequence is CSVGEGSIQYF. The CDR3 coding sequence is TGCAGCGTTGGGGAAGGAAGCATTCAGTACTTC.

The rearrangement uses TRBV24-1 and TRBJ1-1; D remains ambiguous. The CDR3 has 14 amino acids. V lost 3 bases and J 1 base, leaving 8 bases between the germline ends. Germline values: CDR1 KGHDR, CDR2 SFDVKD. This CDR3 is CATSDGPSNTEAFF. In DNA, the CDR3 is TGTGCCACCAGTGATGGACCGTCGAACACTGAAGCTTTCTTT.

On this clonotype: An end of the junction differs from the germline gene, which may be a read error. The rearrangement links TRBV5-4 to TRBJ2-7; 7 bases fit TRBD2. The CDR3 has 15 residues. Germline loops: CDR1 SGHNT, CDR2 YYREEE (reference sequence). The CDR3 sequence is CAGSQTGTKNYERYF. The CDR3 DNA is TGTGCCGGCAGTCAAACCGGGACTAAGAATTACGAGCGGTACTTC.

This clonotype appeared many times. The CDR3 region has the DNA TGCAGCGCCGACCGGGCGGGTGAAGCTTTCTTT. It specifies CSADRAGEAFF. The chain joins TRBV29-1 to TRBJ1-1; D gene unclear. The CDR3 is 11 amino acids. Trimming stripped 7 bases from V and 7 bases from J, with 13 bases between. The V gene's germline CDR1 is SQVTM and CDR2 ANQGSEA. Full variable domain (rest looked up from reference TRBV29-1 and TRBJ1-1): SAVISQKPSRDICQRGTSLTIQCQVDSQVTMMFWYRQQPGQSLTLIATANQGSEATYESGFVIDKFPISRPNLTFSTLTVSNMSPEDSSIYLCSADRAGEAFFGQGTRLTVV.